A selection of T cell receptor beta chains follows, all from one sample in a study of blood T cell repertoires in COVID-19. Method: immunoSEQ multiplex PCR; TCRdb's copy keeps in-frame clones and lacks some. The sample consists of 110,000 to 150,000 clones, approximately 80% of them appearing once. Sequenced input: peripheral blood. The receptors come from a woman between 45 and 65 years old with acute or convalescent COVID-19. Both conserved end residues are part of each CDR3. Each record gives: J gene, V gene, CDR3 protein.

>TRBJ1-1|TRBV11-1
CASSLTPDLPEAFF
>TRBJ1-2|TRBV30
CAWVGPAYGYTF
>TRBJ1-1|TRBV3-1/TRBV3-2
CASSQVWPRGTEAFF
>TRBJ1-5|TRBV4-3
CASSQEPSTGQPQHF
>TRBJ2-7|TRBV18
CASSPQAIGNYYEQYF
>TRBJ2-7|TRBV7-8
CASSSKGRDGTYEQYF
>TRBJ2-1|TRBV7-8
CASSEWTSGGGEQFF
>TRBJ1-5|TRBV6-5
CASSSETGNQPQHF
>TRBJ2-1|TRBV9
CASSVPTGNNEQFF
>TRBJ1-5|TRBV6-1
CASSETPGISNQPQHF
>TRBJ2-2|TRBV30
CASIPGQGITGELFF
>TRBJ1-5|TRBV18
CVSSPVGGGGGQPQHF
>TRBJ2-1|TRBV7-2
CASSLSRQGSFFF
>TRBJ1-6|TRBV19
CASRGAGYNSPLHF
>TRBJ2-1|TRBV4-3
CASSLNRDSAYNEQFF
>TRBJ1-1|TRBV30
CAWSVSRDTEAFF
>TRBJ1-3|TRBV5-1
CASSLLTGTGGSGNTIYF
>TRBJ1-1|TRBV6-2/TRBV6-3
CASSTGQDWKTEAFF
>TRBJ1-2|TRBV6-5
CASSTGWGYTF
>TRBJ2-3|TRBV6-5
CASIRTSGADTQYF
>TRBJ1-4|TRBV5-1
CASSSVFGSTNEKLFF
>TRBJ1-2|TRBV29-1
CSVEVANYGYTF